This T cell receptor (beta chain) appears in the sequencing data of a study of CD8 T cells in Susac syndrome. In germline, CDR1 is MDHEN, CDR2 SYDVKM. The CDR3 spans 14 residues. Trimming at V came to 5 bases and at J to 4 bases, leaving 5 bases not matched to a gene. CD8+ and CD4+ T cells taken from blood had their TCR beta sequenced. Negative isolation was used for CD8+ and CD4+ T cells and FACS enrichment for TEMRA cells. Study-wide points: The relatively small number of individuals in the TCR sequencing and HLA analysis was acknowledged by the study.

As for this clonotype: Its antigen is unknown.

A quantity of 0.5 to 1 ug RNA underwent reverse transcription using random hexamers. Multiplex PCR with immunoSEQ amplified the TCR beta CDR3 across 54 Vbeta and 13 Jbeta. TCRdb reprocessed the immunoSEQ multiplex PCR reads via MiXCR and lists one record per CDR3 protein. The sample consists of around 200,000 distinct CDR3 sequences, more than 85% of them appearing once. The sample taken for sequencing was CD4+ T cells from PBMCs. The J gene is TRBJ1-2, the V gene TRBV28; 9 bases map to TRBD1. This TCR derives from a human donor with multiple sclerosis. The CDR3 DNA is TGTGCCAGCAGTAAGGGGACAGGGATCTATGGCTACACCTTC. Its protein product is CASSKGTGIYGYTF.